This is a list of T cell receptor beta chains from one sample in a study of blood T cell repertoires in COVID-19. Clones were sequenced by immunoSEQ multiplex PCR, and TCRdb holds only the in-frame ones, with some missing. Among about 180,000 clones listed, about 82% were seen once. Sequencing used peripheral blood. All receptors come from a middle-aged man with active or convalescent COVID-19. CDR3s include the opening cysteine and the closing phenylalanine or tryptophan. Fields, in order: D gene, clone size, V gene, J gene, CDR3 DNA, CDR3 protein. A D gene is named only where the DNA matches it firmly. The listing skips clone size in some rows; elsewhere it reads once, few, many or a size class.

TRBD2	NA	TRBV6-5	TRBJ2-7	TGTGCCAGCCGGGTTGGAGCGGGAGGATCCGAGCAGTACTTC	CASRVGAGGSEQYF
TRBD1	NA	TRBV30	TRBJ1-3	TGTGCCTGGAGTGCACAGGGGCTCGGAAACACCATATATTTT	CAWSAQGLGNTIYF
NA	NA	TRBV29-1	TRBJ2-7	TGCAGCGTTGAAGAAACAGGGACCTTAGAGCAGTACTTC	CSVEETGTLEQYF
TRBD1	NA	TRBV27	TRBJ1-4	TGTGCCAGCAGTCCTAGGACAGGTGTTGAAAAACTGTTTTTT	CASSPRTGVEKLFF
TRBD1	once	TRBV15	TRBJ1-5	TGTGCCACCGACAGGGGCTATCAGCCCCAGCATTTT	CATDRGYQPQHF
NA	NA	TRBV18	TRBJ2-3	TGTGCCAGCTCACAGAGTTTAAATCCGGGGACAGATACGCAGTATTTT	CASSQSLNPGTDTQYF
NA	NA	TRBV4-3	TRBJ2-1	TGCGCCAGCAGCCAAGGTGCCGGGGGCTCCTACAATGAGCAGTTCTTC	CASSQGAGGSYNEQFF
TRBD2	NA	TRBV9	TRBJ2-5	TGTGCCAGCAGCTCGGGACTAGCGGGGATCCAAGAGACCCAGTACTTC	CASSSGLAGIQETQYF
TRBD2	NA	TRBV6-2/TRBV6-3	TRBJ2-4	TGTGCCAGCAGTTACGAGCGGGGGGGCGCAGGTGCCAAAAACATTCAGTACTTC	CASSYERGGAGAKNIQYF
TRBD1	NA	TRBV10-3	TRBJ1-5	TGTGCCATCACCCAGGGGGGAAACCAGCCCCAGCATTTT	CAITQGGNQPQHF
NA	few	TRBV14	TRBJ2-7	TGTGCCAGCAGCCGCTGGGGGGACCGGGACGAGCAGTACTTC	CASSRWGDRDEQYF
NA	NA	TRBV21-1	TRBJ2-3	TGTGCCAGCAGCAAAGAGAGCGGACTAGCGGGACTTACAGATACGCAGTATTTT	CASSKESGLAGLTDTQYF
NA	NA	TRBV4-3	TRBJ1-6	TGCGCCAGCAGCCAAGATCTGCCACTCATCTATAATTCACCCCTCCACTTT	CASSQDLPLIYNSPLHF
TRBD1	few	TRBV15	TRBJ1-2	TGTGCCACCAGCATAGATTTGACAGGGGGCTTCTATGGCTACACCTTC	CATSIDLTGGFYGYTF
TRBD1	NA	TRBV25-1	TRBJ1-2	TGTGCCAGCAGTGAAGCCGGGACAGGGAGGTTTGGCTACACCTTC	CASSEAGTGRFGYTF
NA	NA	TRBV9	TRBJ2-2	TGTGCCAGCAGCGTAGACTGGAACACCGGGGAGCTGTTTTTT	CASSVDWNTGELFF
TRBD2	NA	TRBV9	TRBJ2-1	TGTGCCAGCAGCCCTACCGGTGGGACTAGCAGTAACAATGAGCAGTTCTTC	CASSPTGGTSSNNEQFF
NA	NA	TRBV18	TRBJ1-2	TGTGCCAGCTCACCCGACGGGGGAGTCGGCTACACCTTC	CASSPDGGVGYTF
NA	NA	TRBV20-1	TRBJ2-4	TGCAGTGCTAGTTCCAGGGAGGCGGCCAAAAACATTCAGTACTTC	CSASSREAAKNIQYF
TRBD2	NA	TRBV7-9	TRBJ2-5	TGTGCCAGCAGCCCCCAGACGGGAGGAGAGACCCAGTACTTC	CASSPQTGGETQYF
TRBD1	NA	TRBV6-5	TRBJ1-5	TGTGCCAGCAGTTACTTGACAGGGGATCAGCCCCAGCATTTT	CASSYLTGDQPQHF
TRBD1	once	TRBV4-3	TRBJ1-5	TGCGCCAGCAGCCAAGATTTAGACTTTGGGACAGGGGATCAGCCCCAGCATTTT	CASSQDLDFGTGDQPQHF
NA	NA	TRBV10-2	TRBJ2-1	TGCGCCAGCAGGGACTTCGACAATGAGCAGTTCTTC	CASRDFDNEQFF
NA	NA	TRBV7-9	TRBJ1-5	TGTGCCAGCAGCCCAGGACAGATTGGGGGTCTGGGCAATCAGCCCCAGCATTTT	CASSPGQIGGLGNQPQHF
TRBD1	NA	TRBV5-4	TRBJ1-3	TGTGCCAGCACCACGACAGGGGGTTCTGGAAACACCATATATTTT	CASTTTGGSGNTIYF